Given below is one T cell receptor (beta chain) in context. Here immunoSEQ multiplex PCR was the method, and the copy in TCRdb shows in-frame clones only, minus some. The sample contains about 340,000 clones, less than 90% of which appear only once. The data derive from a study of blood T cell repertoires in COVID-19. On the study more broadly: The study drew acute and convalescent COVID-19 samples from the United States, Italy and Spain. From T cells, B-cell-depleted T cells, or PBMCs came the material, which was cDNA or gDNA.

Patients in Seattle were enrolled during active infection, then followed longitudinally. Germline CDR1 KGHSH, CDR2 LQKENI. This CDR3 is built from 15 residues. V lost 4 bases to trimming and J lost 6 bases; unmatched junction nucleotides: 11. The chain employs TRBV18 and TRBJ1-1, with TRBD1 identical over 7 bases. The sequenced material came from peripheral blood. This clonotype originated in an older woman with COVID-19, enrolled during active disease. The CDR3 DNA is TGTGCCAGCTCACTCACCGGGACAGCGGGGGCTGAAGCTTTCTTT. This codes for CASSLTGTAGAEAFF. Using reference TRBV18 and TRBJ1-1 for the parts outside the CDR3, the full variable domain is NAGVMQNPRHLVRRRGQEARLRCSPMKGHSHVYWYRQLPEEGLKFMVYLQKENIIDESGMPKERFSAEFPKEGPSILRIQQVVRGDSAAYFCASSLTGTAGAEAFFGQGTRLTVV.